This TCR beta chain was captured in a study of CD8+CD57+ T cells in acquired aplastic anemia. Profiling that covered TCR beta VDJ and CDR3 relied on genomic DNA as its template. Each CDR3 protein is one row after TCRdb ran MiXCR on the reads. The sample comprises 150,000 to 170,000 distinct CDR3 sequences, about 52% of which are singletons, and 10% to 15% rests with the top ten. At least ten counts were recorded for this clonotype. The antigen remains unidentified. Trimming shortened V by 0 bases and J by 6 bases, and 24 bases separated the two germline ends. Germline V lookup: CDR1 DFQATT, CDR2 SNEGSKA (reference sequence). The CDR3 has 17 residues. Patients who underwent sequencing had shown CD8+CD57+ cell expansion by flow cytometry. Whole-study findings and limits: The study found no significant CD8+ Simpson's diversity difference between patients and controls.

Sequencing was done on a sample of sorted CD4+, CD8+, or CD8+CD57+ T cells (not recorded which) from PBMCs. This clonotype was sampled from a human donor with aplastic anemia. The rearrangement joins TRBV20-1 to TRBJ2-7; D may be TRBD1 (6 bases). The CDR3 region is CSARDIRGNPYMGEQYF. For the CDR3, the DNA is TGCAGTGCTAGAGATATTAGGGGGAACCCATATATGGGCGAGCAGTACTTC.